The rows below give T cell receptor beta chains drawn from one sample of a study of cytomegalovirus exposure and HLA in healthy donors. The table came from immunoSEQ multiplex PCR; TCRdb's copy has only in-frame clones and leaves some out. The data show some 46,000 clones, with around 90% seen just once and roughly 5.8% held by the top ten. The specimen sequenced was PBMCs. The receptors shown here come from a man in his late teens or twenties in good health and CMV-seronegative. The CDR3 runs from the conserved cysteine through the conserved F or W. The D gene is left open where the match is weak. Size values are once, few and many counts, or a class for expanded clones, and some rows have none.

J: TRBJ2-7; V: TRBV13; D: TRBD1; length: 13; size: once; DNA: TGTGCCAGCAGATCAGGGGGATCGCCCGAGCAGTACTTC; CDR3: CASRSGGSPEQYF
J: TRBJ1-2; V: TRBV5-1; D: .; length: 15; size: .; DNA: TGCGCCAGCAGCTTGGCCGGGGGAGTGGCGCATGGCTACACCTTC; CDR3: CASSLAGGVAHGYTF
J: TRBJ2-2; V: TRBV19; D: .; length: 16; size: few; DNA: TGTGCCACTAGGAAAACAGGGAATAGAGGCACCGGGGAGCTGTTTTTT; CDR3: CATRKTGNRGTGELFF
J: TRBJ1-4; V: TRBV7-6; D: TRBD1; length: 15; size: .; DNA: TGTGCCAGCAGCGATACCGGGACAGGGAATGAAAAACTGTTTTTT; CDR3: CASSDTGTGNEKLFF
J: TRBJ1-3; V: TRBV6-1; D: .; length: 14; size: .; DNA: TGTGCCAGCAAAAGGTCGGGCTCTGGAAACACCATATATTTT; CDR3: CASKRSGSGNTIYF
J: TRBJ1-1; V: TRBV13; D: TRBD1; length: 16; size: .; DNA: TGTGCCAGCAGCTTAGGAGGGACAGGACTTAACACTGAAGCTTTCTTT; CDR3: CASSLGGTGLNTEAFF
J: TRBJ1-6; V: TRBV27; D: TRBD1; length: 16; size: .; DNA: TGTGCCAGCAGTTTACTGACAGGGATTTTTAATTCACCCCTCCACTTT; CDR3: CASSLLTGIFNSPLHF
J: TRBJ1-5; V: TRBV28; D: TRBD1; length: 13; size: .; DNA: TGTGCCAGCGGCGGGACAGCAATCCCCCCCCAGCATTTT; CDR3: CASGGTAIPPQHF
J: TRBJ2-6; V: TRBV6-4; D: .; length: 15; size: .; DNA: TGTGCCAGCAGTAATTCGAGCTCTGGGGCCAACGTCCTGACTTTC; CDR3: CASSNSSSGANVLTF
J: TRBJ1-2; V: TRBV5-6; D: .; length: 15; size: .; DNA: TGTGCCAGCAGCTTGGCTGGGGGCCTTAACTATGGCTACACCTTC; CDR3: CASSLAGGLNYGYTF
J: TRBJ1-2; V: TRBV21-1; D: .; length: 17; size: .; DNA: TGTGCCAGCAGCAAAAGGGGCCGGGTCAGGGGGCCCTATGGCTACACCTTC; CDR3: CASSKRGRVRGPYGYTF
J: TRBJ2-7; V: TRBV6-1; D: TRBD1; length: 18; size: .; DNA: TGTGCCAGCAGTGCAATTTGGGTAGGACAGGGGGCCTCCTACGAGCAGTACTTC; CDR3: CASSAIWVGQGASYEQYF
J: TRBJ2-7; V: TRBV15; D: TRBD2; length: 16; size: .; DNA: TGTGCCACCAGCAGCGAAACTAGCGGGAGGGCCTACGAGCAGTACTTC; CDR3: CATSSETSGRAYEQYF
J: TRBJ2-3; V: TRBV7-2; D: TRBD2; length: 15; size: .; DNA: TGTGCCAGCAGCTTACTAGCGGGAGATATAGATACGCAGTATTTT; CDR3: CASSLLAGDIDTQYF
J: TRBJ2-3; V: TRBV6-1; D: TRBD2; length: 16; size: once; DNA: TGTGCCAGCAGTGCCAGGACTAGCGGGAGTGGCGATACGCAGTATTTT; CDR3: CASSARTSGSGDTQYF
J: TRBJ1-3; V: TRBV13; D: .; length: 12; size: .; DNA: TGTGCCAGCAGCCGGGGAGGAAACACCATATATTTT; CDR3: CASSRGGNTIYF
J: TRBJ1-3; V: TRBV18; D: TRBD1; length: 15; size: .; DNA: TGTGCCAGCTCAGCAGGGGGCTTTTCTGGAAACACCATATATTTT; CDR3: CASSAGGFSGNTIYF
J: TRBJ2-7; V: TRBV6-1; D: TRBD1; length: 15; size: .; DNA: TGTGCCAGCAGTGGACGGACAGGGAACACCTACGAGCAGTACTTC; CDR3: CASSGRTGNTYEQYF
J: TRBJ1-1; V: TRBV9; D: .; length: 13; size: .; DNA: TGTGCCAGCAGCCAATCCATCCGAGGCGAAGCTTTCTTT; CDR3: CASSQSIRGEAFF
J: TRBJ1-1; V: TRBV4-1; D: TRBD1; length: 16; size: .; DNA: TGCGCCAGCAGCCAAGATAGAACAGGGGTCAACACTGAAGCTTTCTTT; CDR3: CASSQDRTGVNTEAFF
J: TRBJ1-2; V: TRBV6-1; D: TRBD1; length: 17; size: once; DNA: TGTGCCAGCAGTGAGGGTGCTGGTTTTACAGGGGTGTTTAGCTACACCTTC; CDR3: CASSEGAGFTGVFSYTF
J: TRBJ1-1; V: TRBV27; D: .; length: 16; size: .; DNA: TGTGCCAGCAGTTCTTTGACAGGCCCGGGGAACACTGAAGCTTTCTTT; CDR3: CASSSLTGPGNTEAFF
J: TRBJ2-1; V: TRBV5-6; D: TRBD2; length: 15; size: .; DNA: TGTGCCAGCAGCAAGACTAGCGGGGGAAACAATGAGCAGTTCTTC; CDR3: CASSKTSGGNNEQFF
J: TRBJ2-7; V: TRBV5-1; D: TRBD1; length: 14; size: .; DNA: TGCGCCAGCAGCACGGGACAGGGTATGCACGAGCAGTACTTC; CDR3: CASSTGQGMHEQYF
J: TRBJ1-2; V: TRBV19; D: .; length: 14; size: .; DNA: TGTGCCAGTAGCCCTCAGGGGAAAGGGTATGGCTACACCTTC; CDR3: CASSPQGKGYGYTF
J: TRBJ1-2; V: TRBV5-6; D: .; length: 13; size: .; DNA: TGTGCCAGCAGCTTGGTACAGAACTATGGCTACACCTTC; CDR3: CASSLVQNYGYTF